This T cell receptor beta chain was sequenced in a study of response to subunit inactivated influenza vaccine. General study findings and limits: Each seasonal influenza vaccination, the authors suggested, recruits few new T cells.

The CDR3 has 15 residues. Per the germline V gene, CDR1 is DFQATT and CDR2 is SNEGSKA (reference sequence). V lost 0 bases and J lost 2, with 14 bases in between. This clonotype was counted between two and nine times. What it binds is unknown. TCRdb passed the RT-PCR reads through MiXCR, listing each CDR3 protein once. The repertoire holds hundreds of thousands of distinct CDR3 sequences, 18% seen once, with approximately 11% in the top ten. Sample: PBMCs from blood, taken 5 days after vaccination. This receptor was identified in a man aged 45-60 years who received an inactivated influenza vaccine. The chain recombines TRBV20-1 with TRBJ2-7; the D gene is possibly TRBD2 (5 bases). The CDR3 here is CSARDQPRATYEQYF. CDR3 sequence (DNA): TGCAGTGCTAGAGATCAGCCGAGGGCCACCTACGAGCAGTACTTC.